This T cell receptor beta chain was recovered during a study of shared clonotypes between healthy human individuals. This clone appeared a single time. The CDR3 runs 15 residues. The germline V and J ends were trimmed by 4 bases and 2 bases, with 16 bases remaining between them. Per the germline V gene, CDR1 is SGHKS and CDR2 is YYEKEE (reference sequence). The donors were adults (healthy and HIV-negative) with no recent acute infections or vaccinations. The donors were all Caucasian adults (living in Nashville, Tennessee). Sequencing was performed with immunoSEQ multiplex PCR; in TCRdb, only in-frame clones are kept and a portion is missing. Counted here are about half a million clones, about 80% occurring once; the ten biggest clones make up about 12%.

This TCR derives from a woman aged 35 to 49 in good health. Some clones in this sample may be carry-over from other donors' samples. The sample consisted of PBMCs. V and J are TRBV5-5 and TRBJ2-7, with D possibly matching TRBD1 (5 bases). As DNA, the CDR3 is TGTGCCAGCAGCCACAACGTTGAGACAGCCTACGAGCAGTACTTC. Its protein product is CASSHNVETAYEQYF.